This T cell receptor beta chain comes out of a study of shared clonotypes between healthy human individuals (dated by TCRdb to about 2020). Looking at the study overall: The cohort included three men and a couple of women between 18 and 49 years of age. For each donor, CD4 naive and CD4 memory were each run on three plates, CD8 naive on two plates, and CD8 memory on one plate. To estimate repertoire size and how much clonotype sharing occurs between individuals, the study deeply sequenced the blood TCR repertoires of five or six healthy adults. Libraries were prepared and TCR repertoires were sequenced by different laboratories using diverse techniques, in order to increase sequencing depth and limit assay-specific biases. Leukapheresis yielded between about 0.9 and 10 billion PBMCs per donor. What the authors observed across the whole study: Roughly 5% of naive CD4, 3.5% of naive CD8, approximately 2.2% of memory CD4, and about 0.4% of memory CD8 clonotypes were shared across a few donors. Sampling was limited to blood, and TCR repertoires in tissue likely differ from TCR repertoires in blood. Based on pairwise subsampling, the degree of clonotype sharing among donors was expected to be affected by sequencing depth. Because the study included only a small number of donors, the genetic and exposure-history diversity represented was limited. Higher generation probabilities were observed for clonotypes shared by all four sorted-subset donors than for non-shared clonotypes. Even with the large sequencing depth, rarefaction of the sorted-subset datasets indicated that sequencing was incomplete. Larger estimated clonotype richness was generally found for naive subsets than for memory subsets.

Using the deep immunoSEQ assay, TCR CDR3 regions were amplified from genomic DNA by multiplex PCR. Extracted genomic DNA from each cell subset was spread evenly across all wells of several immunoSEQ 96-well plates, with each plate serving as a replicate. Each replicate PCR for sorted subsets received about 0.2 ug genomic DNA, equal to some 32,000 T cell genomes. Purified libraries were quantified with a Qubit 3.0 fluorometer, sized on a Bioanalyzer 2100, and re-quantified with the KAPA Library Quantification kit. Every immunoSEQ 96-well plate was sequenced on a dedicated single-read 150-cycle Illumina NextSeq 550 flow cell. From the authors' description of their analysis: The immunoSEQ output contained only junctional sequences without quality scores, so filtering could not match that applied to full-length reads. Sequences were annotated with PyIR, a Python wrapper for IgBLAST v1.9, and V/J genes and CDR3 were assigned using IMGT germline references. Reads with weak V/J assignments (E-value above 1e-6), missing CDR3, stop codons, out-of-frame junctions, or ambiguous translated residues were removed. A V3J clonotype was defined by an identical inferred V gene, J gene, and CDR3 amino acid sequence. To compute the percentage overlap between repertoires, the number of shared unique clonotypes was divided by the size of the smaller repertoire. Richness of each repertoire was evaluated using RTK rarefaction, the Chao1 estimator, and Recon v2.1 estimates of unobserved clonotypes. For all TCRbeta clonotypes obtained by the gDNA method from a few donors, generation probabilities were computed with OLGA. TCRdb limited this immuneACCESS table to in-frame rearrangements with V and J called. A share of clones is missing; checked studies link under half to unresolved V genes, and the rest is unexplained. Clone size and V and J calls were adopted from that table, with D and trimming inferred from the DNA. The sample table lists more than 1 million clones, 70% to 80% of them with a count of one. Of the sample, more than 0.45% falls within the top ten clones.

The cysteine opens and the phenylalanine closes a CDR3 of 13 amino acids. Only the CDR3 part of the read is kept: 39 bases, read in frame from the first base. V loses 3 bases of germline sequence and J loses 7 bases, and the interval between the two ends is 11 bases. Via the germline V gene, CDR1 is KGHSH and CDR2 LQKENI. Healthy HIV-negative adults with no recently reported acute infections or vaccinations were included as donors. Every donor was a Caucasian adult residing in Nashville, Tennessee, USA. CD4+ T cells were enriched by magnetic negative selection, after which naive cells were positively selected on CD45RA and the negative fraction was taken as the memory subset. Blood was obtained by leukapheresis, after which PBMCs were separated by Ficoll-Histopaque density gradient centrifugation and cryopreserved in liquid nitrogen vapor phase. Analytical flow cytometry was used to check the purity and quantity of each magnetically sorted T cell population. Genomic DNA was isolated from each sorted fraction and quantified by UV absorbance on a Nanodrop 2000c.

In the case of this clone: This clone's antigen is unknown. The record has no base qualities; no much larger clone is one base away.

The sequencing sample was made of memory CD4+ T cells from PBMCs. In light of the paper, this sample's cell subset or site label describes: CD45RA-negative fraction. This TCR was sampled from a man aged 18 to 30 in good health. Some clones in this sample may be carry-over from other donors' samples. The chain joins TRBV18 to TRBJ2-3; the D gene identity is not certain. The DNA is TGTGCCAGCTCACCCCCTTCCAGAAATACGCAGTATTTT. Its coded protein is CASSPPSRNTQYF.